The 23 T cell receptor beta chains below all came from one sample that was sequenced in a study of blood T cell repertoires in COVID-19 (TCRdb year 2020). Library preparation employed the immunoSEQ multiplex PCR assay. TCRdb's version of the immuneACCESS table is confined to in-frame rearrangements and falls short of the full clone set. An unresolved V gene accounts for under half of the shortfall where checked; the remainder is of unknown origin. A total of nearly 90,000 clones appear in this sample, less than 95% of them only once. The ten largest make up about 6.7% of the sample. Specimen: peripheral blood. The source of these receptors is a man aged 18 to 29 with COVID-19, enrolled during active disease.

This clone was seen a single time. The chain joins TRBV5-1 to TRBJ1-3; tentatively, D is TRBD1 (6 bases). Germline V gives CDR1 SGHRS, CDR2 YFSETQ. Deletions cut 0 bases from V and 4 bases from J, with 11 bases between. The CDR3 consists of 15 residues. The CDR3 region is CASSLEGGAGNTIYF. The CDR3 DNA reads as TGCGCCAGCAGCTTGGAAGGGGGTGCGGGAAACACCATATATTTT.

CDR3 sequence: CASTRTSGVYNEQFF. DNA for the CDR3: TGTGCCAGCACCCGGACTAGCGGGGTTTACAATGAGCAGTTCTTC. The chain has TRBV27 and TRBJ2-1, with TRBD2 matching over 12 bases. J gave up 4 bases and V 7 bases, and 5 bases lay outside the gene matches. The CDR3 is 15 residues long. Germline V gives CDR1 MNHEY, CDR2 SMNVEV (reference sequence).

J is TRBJ1-1 and V is TRBV19, with a weak D call TRBD1 (5 bases). Per the germline V gene, CDR1 is LNHDA and CDR2 is SQIVND (reference sequence). The V end lost 3 bases, the J end lost 5 bases, and 13 bases lay between the germline ends. The CDR3 sequence is 14 residues long. CDR3 loop: CASSIVAGRTEAFF. The CDR3 bases are TGTGCCAGTAGTATTGTTGCAGGGCGGACTGAAGCTTTCTTT.

The chain employs TRBV5-6 and TRBJ2-5; no firm D call. V lost 4 bases to trimming and J lost 4 bases, with 11 bases between them. Germline-derived CDR1 and CDR2 are SGHDT and YYEEEE. The CDR3 is made up of 13 amino acids. CDR3 residues: CASSPSLGETQYF. CDR3 coding DNA: TGTGCCAGCAGCCCGAGTCTTGGAGAGACCCAGTACTTC.

The rearrangement links TRBV27 to TRBJ1-1; D is unresolved. The CDR3 has 13 residues. Per germline, CDR1 MNHEY and CDR2 SMNVEV (reference sequence). V was pared by 3 bases and J by 4 bases, with 9 bases between. As DNA, the CDR3 is TGTGCCAGCAGTTTCTCGGGAAGCACTGAAGCTTTCTTT. Its protein is CASSFSGSTEAFF.

The chain combines TRBV4-1 with TRBJ2-3, with a possible D match to TRBD2 (6 bases). The CDR3 has 18 amino acids. V lost 0 bases, J lost 2 bases, and 18 bases lay in between. Germline assignment: CDR1 MGHRA and CDR2 YSYEKL. In nucleotides, the CDR3 is TGCGCCAGCAGCCAAGATCCCCTTGTGGGAGGCCCCACAGATACGCAGTATTTT. The encoded protein is CASSQDPLVGGPTDTQYF.

The table lists this clone with a count of one. The chain links TRBV24-1 to TRBJ2-1, with TRBD2 matching 12 bases. V lost 0 bases and J lost 6; bases outside the gene matches: 5. The CDR3 runs 17 residues. Germline values: CDR1 KGHDR, CDR2 SFDVKD. The CDR3 DNA is TGTGCCACCAGTGATTTGCGAGGACTAGCGGGACGCAATGAGCAGTTCTTC. This gives the protein CATSDLRGLAGRNEQFF.

This rearrangement joins TRBV27 to TRBJ2-7; D is uncertain. CDR3 length equals 14 residues. The germline CDR1 and CDR2 sequences are MNHEY and SMNVEV (reference sequence). The ends were cut back, 5 bases at V and 0 bases at J, with 11 bases in the middle. The CDR3 sequence: CASSDPGDSYEQYF. The CDR3 DNA reads TGTGCCAGCAGTGACCCTGGAGACTCCTACGAGCAGTACTTC.

V is TRBV27 and J is TRBJ2-7, with 10 bases aligning to TRBD2. V lost 1 base, J lost 6 bases, and 9 bases stayed unmatched. From germline, CDR1 is MNHEY and CDR2 SMNVEV (reference sequence). The CDR3 extends over 16 amino acids. CDR3 protein: CASSLWVSGGRSEQYF. The CDR3 DNA follows: TGTGCCAGCAGTTTATGGGTTAGCGGGGGGCGAAGCGAGCAGTACTTC.

On this clone: An end of the junction does not agree with germline; a read error may underlie this. The chain is built from TRBV10-3 and TRBJ1-4; the D gene is possibly TRBD1 (6 bases). Germline V gene lookup returns CDR1 ENHRY and CDR2 SYGVKD. The length of the CDR3 is 15 residues. The CDR3 loop reads CAISDFGGAGEKLLF. The CDR3 DNA follows: TGTGCCATCAGTGACTTTGGGGGCGCGGGGGAAAAACTGCTTTTT.

The V and J genes are TRBV24-1 and TRBJ1-1, with D possibly matching TRBD1 (6 bases). Trimming took 6 bases from V and 4 from J, leaving 11 bases between them. The CDR3 totals 13 residues. The V gene's germline CDR1 is KGHDR and CDR2 SFDVKD. CDR3: CATSRGAATEAFF. CDR3 nucleotides: TGTGCCACCAGTCGGGGGGCGGCCACTGAAGCTTTCTTT.

Points on this clone: The junction differs from germline at one of its ends, possibly a read error. The J gene is TRBJ1-4, the V gene TRBV30; 10 bases fit TRBD1. Germline values: CDR1 GTSNPN, CDR2 SVGIG (reference sequence). The CDR3 length is 15 residues. CDR3 bases: TGTGCCTGGAGTGGCCGTGGGACAGGGGTGGTAAAACTGCTTTTT. Translated, it gives CAWSGRGTGVVKLLF.

The genes are TRBV18 and TRBJ1-1; a possible D gene is TRBD1 (5 bases). The CDR3 is made up of 16 amino acids. The germline gives CDR1 KGHSH, CDR2 LQKENI. The V end lost 3 bases, the J end lost 2 bases, and 16 bases lay between the germline ends. The CDR3: CASSPRGGGTNTEAFF. DNA for the CDR3: TGTGCCAGCTCACCCCGGGGTGGAGGGACTAACACTGAAGCTTTCTTT.

The chain links TRBV27 to TRBJ2-7, with a possible D match to TRBD1 (5 bases). CDR1 and CDR2 from the germline V gene are MNHEY and SMNVEV (reference sequence). CDR3 size: 14 residues. V lost 6 bases and J lost 6, with 18 bases in between. The CDR3 loop reads CASSSTLPGIEQYF. For the CDR3, the DNA is TGTGCCAGCAGCTCAACCCTGCCAGGGATCGAGCAGTACTTC.

V is TRBV5-6 and J is TRBJ2-7, with D possibly being TRBD1 (6 bases). The CDR3 runs 13 residues. Trimming removed 3 bases at V and 3 bases at J, with 10 bases between. From germline, CDR1 is SGHDT and CDR2 YYEEEE. The CDR3 protein is CASSSGTYYEQYF. As DNA, the CDR3 is TGTGCCAGCAGCTCCGGGACATACTACGAGCAGTACTTC.

The V gene is TRBV6-5, the J gene TRBJ1-6, with 11 positions matching TRBD1. The CDR3 consists of 14 residues. Germline CDR1 is MNHEY and CDR2 is SVGAGI. J was trimmed by 10 bases and V by 8 bases; bases with no gene match: 7. The CDR3 bases are TGTGCCAGCGGACAGGGGGCGTTCGACTCACCCCTCCACTTT. Its protein is CASGQGAFDSPLHF.

V is TRBV19 and J is TRBJ1-2; possible D gene TRBD1, 6 bases. The V end was cut by 6 bases, the J end by 8 bases, with 13 bases between. The germline gives CDR1 LNHDA, CDR2 SQIVND (reference sequence). This CDR3 is built from 12 residues. For the CDR3, the DNA is TGTGCCAGTAGCATACAGGGTCGGGGCTACACCTTC. This codes for CASSIQGRGYTF. The complete variable domain, with remaining parts taken from reference TRBV19 and TRBJ1-2, reads DGGITQSPKYLFRKEGQNVTLSCEQNLNHDAMYWYRQDPGQGLRLIYYSQIVNDFQKGDIAEGYSVSREKKESFPLTVTSAQKNPTAFYLCASSIQGRGYTFGSGTRLTVV.

The CDR3 nucleotides are TGTGCCAGCAGCAAAGAGGTGAAAGAAGGAGGTTGCGAGCAGTACTTC. It codes for CASSKEVKEGGCEQYF. The chain employs TRBV21-1 and TRBJ2-7; the table's D call TRBD2 went unverified against the DNA. TRBV21-1 is assigned pseudogene status. CDR3 length: 16 residues.

This chain joins TRBV6-5 and TRBJ1-6; D might be TRBD1 (5 bases). The V and J ends lost 5 bases and 7 bases respectively, with 6 bases between them. Germline V gene data show CDR1 as MNHEY and CDR2 as SVGAGI. The length of the CDR3 is 12 residues. The CDR3 loop reads CASSRQNSPLHF. The CDR3, as DNA: TGTGCCAGCAGTCGACAGAATTCACCCCTCCACTTT.

The chain combines TRBV19 with TRBJ2-1, with 9 bases matching TRBD2. There are 16 residues in the CDR3. V was clipped by 5 bases and J by 6 bases; unmatched bases: 11. Germline lookup yields CDR1 LNHDA and CDR2 SQIVND (reference sequence). The CDR3 loop is CASSPPGREGANEQFF. As DNA, the CDR3 is TGTGCCAGTAGTCCCCCAGGGCGGGAGGGCGCCAATGAGCAGTTCTTC.

This clone was seen just once. The CDR3 DNA is TGTGCCAGCAGTGACCGCGCCCGGGGGGCGCCAGATACGCAGTATTTT. This gives the protein CASSDRARGAPDTQYF. This chain connects TRBV6-2 or TRBV6-3 to TRBJ2-3; a possible D gene is TRBD2 (7 bases). In germline, CDR1 is MNHEY, CDR2 SVGEGT. CDR3 size: 16 residues. V was pared by 5 bases and J by 4 bases, with 19 bases between.

The chain combines TRBV6-5 with TRBJ2-1; D call uncertain. The CDR3 extends over 13 amino acids. Trimming left V 6 bases short and J 9 bases short, with 15 bases between. Germline V CDR1 and CDR2: MNHEY, SVGAGI. The chain's CDR3 is CASRPYDSPEQFF. Here the CDR3 DNA reads TGTGCCAGCAGGCCATACGATAGCCCTGAGCAGTTCTTC.

This clone was detected once. V and J are TRBV19 and TRBJ2-7; perhaps TRBD2 as D (6 bases). V gave up 4 bases and J gave up 4 bases, with 14 bases separating them. CDR1 and CDR2 (germline): LNHDA, SQIVND (reference sequence). This CDR3 spans 14 amino acids. CDR3 residues: CASSNTYGGYEQYF. Here the CDR3 DNA reads TGTGCCAGTAGTAACACATACGGGGGTTACGAGCAGTACTTC.